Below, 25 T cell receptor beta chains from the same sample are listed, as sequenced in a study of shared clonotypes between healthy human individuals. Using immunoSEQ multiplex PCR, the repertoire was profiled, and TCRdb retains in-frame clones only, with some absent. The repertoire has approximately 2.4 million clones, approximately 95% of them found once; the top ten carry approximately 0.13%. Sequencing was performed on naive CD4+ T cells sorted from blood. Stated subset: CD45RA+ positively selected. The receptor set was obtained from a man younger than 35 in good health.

The CDR3, as DNA: TGTGCCATCAGATTTAGCCCCTCTGGAAACACCATATATTTT. The encoded protein is CAIRFSPSGNTIYF. The rearrangement links TRBV10-3 to TRBJ1-3, with D unclear. Germline values: CDR1 ENHRY, CDR2 SYGVKD. Trimming left V 6 bases short and J 0 bases short, with 9 bases between. The CDR3 has 14 residues.

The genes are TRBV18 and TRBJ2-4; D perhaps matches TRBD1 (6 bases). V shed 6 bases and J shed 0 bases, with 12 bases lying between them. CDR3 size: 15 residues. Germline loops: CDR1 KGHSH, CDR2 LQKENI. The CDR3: CASSQGQLAKNIQYF. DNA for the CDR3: TGTGCCAGCTCCCAGGGGCAGCTAGCCAAAAACATTCAGTACTTC.

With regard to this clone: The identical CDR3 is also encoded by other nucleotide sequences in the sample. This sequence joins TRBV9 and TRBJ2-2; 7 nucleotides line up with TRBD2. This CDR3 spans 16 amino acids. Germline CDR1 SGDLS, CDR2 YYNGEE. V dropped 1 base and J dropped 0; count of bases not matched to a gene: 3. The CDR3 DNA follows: TGTGCCAGCAGCGTACGGGGGGACCCGAACACCGGGGAGCTGTTTTTT. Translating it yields CASSVRGDPNTGELFF.

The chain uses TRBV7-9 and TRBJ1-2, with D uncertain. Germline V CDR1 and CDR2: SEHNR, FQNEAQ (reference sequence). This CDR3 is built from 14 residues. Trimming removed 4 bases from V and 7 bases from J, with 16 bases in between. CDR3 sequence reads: CASSYDTVTGGYTF. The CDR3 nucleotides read TGTGCCAGCAGCTACGACACCGTTACGGGTGGCTACACCTTC.

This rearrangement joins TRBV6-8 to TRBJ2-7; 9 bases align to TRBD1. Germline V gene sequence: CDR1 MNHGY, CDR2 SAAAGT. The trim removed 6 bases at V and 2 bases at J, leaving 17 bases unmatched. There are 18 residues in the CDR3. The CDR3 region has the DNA TGTGCCAGCAGCAAGAACGACGGGACGGGACAGGGCACCTACGAGCAGTACTTC. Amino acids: CASSKNDGTGQGTYEQYF.

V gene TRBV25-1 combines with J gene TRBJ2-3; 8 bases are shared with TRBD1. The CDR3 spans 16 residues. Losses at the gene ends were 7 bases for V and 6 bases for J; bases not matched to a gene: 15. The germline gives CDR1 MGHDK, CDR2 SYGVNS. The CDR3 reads CASTIGNRGNGDTQYF. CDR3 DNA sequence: TGTGCCAGCACTATAGGGAACAGGGGGAATGGGGATACGCAGTATTTT.

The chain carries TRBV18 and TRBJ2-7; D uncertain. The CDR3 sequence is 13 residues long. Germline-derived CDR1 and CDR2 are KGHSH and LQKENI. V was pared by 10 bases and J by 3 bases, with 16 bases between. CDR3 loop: CATATTENYEQYF. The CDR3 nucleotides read TGTGCCACCGCAACCACGGAGAACTACGAGCAGTACTTC.

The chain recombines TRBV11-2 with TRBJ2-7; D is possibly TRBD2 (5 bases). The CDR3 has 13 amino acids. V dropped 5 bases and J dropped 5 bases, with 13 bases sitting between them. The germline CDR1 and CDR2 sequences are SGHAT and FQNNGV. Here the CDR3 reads CASSMAGGDEQYF. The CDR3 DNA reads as TGTGCCAGCAGCATGGCCGGAGGCGACGAGCAGTACTTC.

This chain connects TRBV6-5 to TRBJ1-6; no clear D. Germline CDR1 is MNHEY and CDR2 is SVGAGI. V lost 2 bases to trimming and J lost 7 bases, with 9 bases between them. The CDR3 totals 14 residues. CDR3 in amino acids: CASSYPGLNSPLHF. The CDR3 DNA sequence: TGTGCCAGCAGTTACCCCGGCCTCAATTCACCCCTCCACTTT.

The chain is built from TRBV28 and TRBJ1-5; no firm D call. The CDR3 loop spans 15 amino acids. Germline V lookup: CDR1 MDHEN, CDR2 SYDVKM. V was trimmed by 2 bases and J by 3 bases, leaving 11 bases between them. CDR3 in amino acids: CASSLGGTANQPQHF. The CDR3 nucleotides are TGTGCCAGCAGTTTAGGAGGAACTGCCAATCAGCCCCAGCATTTT.

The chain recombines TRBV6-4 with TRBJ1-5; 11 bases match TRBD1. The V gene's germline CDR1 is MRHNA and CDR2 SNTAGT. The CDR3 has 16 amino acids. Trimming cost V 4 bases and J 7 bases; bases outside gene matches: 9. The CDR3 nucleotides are TGTGCCAGCAGTGCCCGGGACAGGGGGGAGAAACAGCCCCAGCATTTT. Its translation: CASSARDRGEKQPQHF.

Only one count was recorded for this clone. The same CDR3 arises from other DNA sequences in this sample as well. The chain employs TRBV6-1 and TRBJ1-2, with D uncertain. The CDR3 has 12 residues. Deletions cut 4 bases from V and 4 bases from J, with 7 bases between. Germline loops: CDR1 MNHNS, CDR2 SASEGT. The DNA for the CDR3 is TGTGCCAGCAGTGTCACTGGCTATGGCTACACCTTC. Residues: CASSVTGYGYTF.

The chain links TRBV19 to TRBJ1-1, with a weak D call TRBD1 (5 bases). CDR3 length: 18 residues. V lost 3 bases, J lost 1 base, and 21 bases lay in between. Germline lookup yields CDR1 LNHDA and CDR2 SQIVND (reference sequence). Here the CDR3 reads CASSMGERGTLGNTEAFF. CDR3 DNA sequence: TGTGCCAGTAGTATGGGGGAGAGGGGAACATTGGGGAACACTGAAGCTTTCTTT.

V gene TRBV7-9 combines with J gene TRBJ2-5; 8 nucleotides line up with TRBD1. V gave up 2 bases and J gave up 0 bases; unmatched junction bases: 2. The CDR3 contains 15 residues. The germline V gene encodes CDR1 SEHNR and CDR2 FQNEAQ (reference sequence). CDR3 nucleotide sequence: TGTGCCAGCAGCTTATACAGGGGGAACCAAGAGACCCAGTACTTC. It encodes CASSLYRGNQETQYF.

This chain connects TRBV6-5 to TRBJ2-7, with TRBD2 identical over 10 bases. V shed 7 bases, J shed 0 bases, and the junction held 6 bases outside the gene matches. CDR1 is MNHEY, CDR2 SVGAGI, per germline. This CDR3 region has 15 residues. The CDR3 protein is CASTPPSGGSYEQYF. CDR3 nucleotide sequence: TGTGCCAGCACCCCTCCTAGCGGGGGCTCCTACGAGCAGTACTTC.

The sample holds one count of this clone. CDR3 amino acids: CASSKDRRQETQYF. CDR3 nucleotides: TGTGCCAGCAGCAAGGACAGACGTCAAGAGACCCAGTACTTC. The chain uses TRBV13 and TRBJ2-5, with a tentative D call TRBD1 (6 bases). Germline CDR1 is PRHDT and CDR2 is FYEKMQ (reference sequence). The ends were cut back, 5 bases at V and 2 bases at J, with 12 bases in the middle. This CDR3 is 14 amino acids long.

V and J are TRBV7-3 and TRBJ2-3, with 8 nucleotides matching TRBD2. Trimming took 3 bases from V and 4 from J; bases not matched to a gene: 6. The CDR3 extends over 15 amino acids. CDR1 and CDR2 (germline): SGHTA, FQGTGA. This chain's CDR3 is CASSLSVTSADTQYF. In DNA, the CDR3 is TGTGCCAGCAGCTTGTCTGTGACTAGCGCAGATACGCAGTATTTT.

CDR3 nucleotides: TGTGCCTGGAGTAAATGGACAGGGGGGACTGAAGCTTTCTTT. This encodes CAWSKWTGGTEAFF. V and J are TRBV30 and TRBJ1-1; TRBD1 aligns across 10 bases. J was trimmed by 5 bases and V by 2 bases; bases with no gene match: 5. Germline V gene sequence: CDR1 GTSNPN, CDR2 SVGIG (reference sequence). The CDR3 consists of 14 residues. The full variable domain, in which reference TRBV30 and TRBJ1-1 provide the parts outside the CDR3, is SQTIHQWPATLVQPVGSPLSLECTVEGTSNPNLYWYRQAAGRGLQLLFYSVGIGQISSEVPQNLSASRPQDRQFILSSKKLLLSDSGFYLCAWSKWTGGTEAFFGQGTRLTVV.

The CDR3 sequence is CASSLRGLAGGLVTQYF. The CDR3 region has the DNA TGTGCCAGCAGTCTACGGGGACTAGCGGGGGGGCTCGTGACGCAGTATTTT. The chain links TRBV27 to TRBJ2-3, with 16 bases identical to TRBD2. The junction had 11 bases not matched to a gene; V was cut back by 5 bases and J by 9 bases. Germline CDR1 and CDR2: MNHEY and SMNVEV (reference sequence). The CDR3 is 17 residues long.

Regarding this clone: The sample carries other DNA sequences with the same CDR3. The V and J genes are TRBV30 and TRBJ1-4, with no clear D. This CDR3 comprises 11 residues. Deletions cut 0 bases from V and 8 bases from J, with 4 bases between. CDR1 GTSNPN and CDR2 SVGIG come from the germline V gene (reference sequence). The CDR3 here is CAWSVLEKLFF. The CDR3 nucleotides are TGTGCCTGGAGTGTATTAGAAAAACTGTTTTTT.

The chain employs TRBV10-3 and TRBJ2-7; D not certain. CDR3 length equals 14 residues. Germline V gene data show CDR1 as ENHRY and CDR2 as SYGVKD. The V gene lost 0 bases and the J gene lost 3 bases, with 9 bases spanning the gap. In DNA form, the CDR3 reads TGTGCCATCAGTGAGTCTCTCCTTAGCTACGAGCAGTACTTC. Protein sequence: CAISESLLSYEQYF.

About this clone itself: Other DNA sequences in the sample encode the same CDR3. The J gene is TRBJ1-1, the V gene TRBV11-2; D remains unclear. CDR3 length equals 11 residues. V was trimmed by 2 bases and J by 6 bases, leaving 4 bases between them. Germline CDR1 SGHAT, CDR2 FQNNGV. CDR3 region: CASSLRSEAFF. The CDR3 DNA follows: TGTGCCAGCAGCTTAAGGTCTGAAGCTTTCTTT.

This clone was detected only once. The chain's CDR3 is CASSPKLQPKQFF. CDR3 in DNA: TGCGCCAGCAGCCCCAAGTTACAGCCAAAGCAGTTCTTC. The chain links TRBV4-3 to TRBJ2-1; D is undetermined. There are 13 residues in the CDR3. Per the germline V gene, CDR1 is LGHNA and CDR2 is YSLEER. Trimming pared 4 bases from V and 11 bases from J, leaving 15 bases between.

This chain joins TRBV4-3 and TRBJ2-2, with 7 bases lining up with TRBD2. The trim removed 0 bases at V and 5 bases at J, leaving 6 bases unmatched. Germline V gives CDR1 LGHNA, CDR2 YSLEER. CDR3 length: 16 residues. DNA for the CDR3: TGCGCCAGCAGCCAAGAGCGGGAGAGTAGAACCGGGGAGCTGTTTTTT. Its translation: CASSQERESRTGELFF.

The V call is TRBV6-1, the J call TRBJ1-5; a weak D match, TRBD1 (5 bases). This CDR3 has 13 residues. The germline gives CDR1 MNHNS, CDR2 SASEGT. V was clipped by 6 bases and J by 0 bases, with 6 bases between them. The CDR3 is CASSDSSNQPQHF. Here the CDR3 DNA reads TGTGCCAGCAGCGACAGTAGCAATCAGCCCCAGCATTTT.